The 13 T cell receptor beta chains presented below share a single source sample, sequenced in a study of shared clonotypes between healthy human individuals. The method was immunoSEQ multiplex PCR; TCRdb's version includes in-frame clones alone and lacks a portion of them. Here the sample spans about 1.5 million clones, roughly 95% being singletons. The sequencing sample was made of naive CD4+ T cells sorted from blood. Subset denoted: CD45RA+ positively selected. The origin of the receptors is a man in his thirties or forties in good health.

The chain couples TRBV5-5 to TRBJ2-7, with D perhaps TRBD2 (5 bases). Deletions cut 4 bases from V and 6 bases from J, with 17 bases between. Germline V lookup: CDR1 SGHKS, CDR2 YYEKEE (reference sequence). The CDR3 length is 14 residues. This chain's CDR3 is CASSTERVMGEQYF. CDR3 in DNA: TGTGCCAGCAGCACAGAGAGGGTTATGGGCGAGCAGTACTTC.

The chain is built from TRBV7-8 and TRBJ1-2; a weak D match, TRBD1 (5 bases). The CDR3 runs to 14 residues. The ends were cut back, 2 bases at V and 5 bases at J, with 12 bases in the middle. Per germline, CDR1 SGHVS and CDR2 FQNEAQ. The CDR3 DNA is TGTGCCAGCAGCTTATCGGGGCAGCTATATGGCTACACCTTC. Amino acid sequence: CASSLSGQLYGYTF.

A single count supports this clone. The chain combines TRBV27 with TRBJ2-3; TRBD2 matches at 12 bases. The germline V gene has CDR1 MNHEY and CDR2 SMNVEV (reference sequence). This CDR3 is 16 amino acids long. Germline trimming cut 6 bases from V and 3 bases from J; bases unmatched to any gene: 7. This CDR3 is CASRMKLAGGTDTQYF. The CDR3 nucleotides are TGTGCCAGCAGGATGAAGCTAGCGGGAGGGACAGATACGCAGTATTTT.

The rearrangement links TRBV18 to TRBJ2-3, with 10 bases matching TRBD2. The CDR3 length is 16 residues. CDR1 and CDR2 (germline): KGHSH, LQKENI. V was pared by 8 bases and J by 3 bases, with 11 bases of the junction left unmatched. CDR3 sequence reads: CASTARSSGSTDTQYF. The CDR3 nucleotides read TGTGCCAGCACCGCCCGGTCTAGCGGGAGTACAGATACGCAGTATTTT.

The chain couples TRBV19 to TRBJ2-1; 12 bases map to TRBD2. J was trimmed by 8 bases and V by 2 bases; bases with no gene match: 13. The germline V gene encodes CDR1 LNHDA and CDR2 SQIVND (reference sequence). CDR3 length: 18 amino acids. The CDR3 DNA follows: TGTGCCAGTAGTATACGTGGACTAGCGGGAACTTTTGTGGATGAGCAGTTCTTC. Translated, it gives CASSIRGLAGTFVDEQFF.

The chain joins TRBV28 to TRBJ2-1; 7 bases map to TRBD1. Trimming cost V 5 bases and J 7 bases; bases outside gene matches: 11. There are 15 residues in the CDR3. Germline V gives CDR1 MDHEN, CDR2 SYDVKM. CDR3 sequence: CASSPPGQHFNEQFF. In nucleotides, the CDR3 is TGTGCCAGCAGTCCTCCGGGACAGCATTTTAATGAGCAGTTCTTC. Supplemented by reference TRBV28 and TRBJ2-1, the full variable domain reads DVKVTQSSRYLVKRTGEKVFLECVQDMDHENMFWYRQDPGLGLRLIYFSYDVKMKEKGDIPEGYSVSREKKERFSLILESASTNQTSMYLCASSPPGQHFNEQFFGPGTRLTVL.

The rearrangement links TRBV5-4 to TRBJ2-7; D might be TRBD1 (6 bases). CDR1 is SGHNT, CDR2 YYREEE, per germline (reference sequence). This CDR3 has 13 amino acids. V dropped 4 bases and J dropped 5 bases, with 13 bases sitting between them. In DNA, the CDR3 is TGTGCCAGCAGCCAAACAGGGTTTGACGAGCAGTACTTC. Encoded protein: CASSQTGFDEQYF.

This clone was seen just once. CDR3 loop: CASSTSVAGGTYGYTF. The CDR3 bases are TGTGCCAGCAGCACTTCCGTGGCCGGGGGGACCTATGGCTACACCTTC. The V call is TRBV7-9, the J call TRBJ1-2, with D perhaps matching TRBD1 (5 bases). Per the germline V gene, CDR1 is SEHNR and CDR2 is FQNEAQ (reference sequence). V was shortened by 5 bases and J by 4 bases, with 20 bases between the two germline ends. The CDR3 sequence is 16 residues long.

This chain links TRBV28 with TRBJ2-3; the D gene could be TRBD1 or TRBD2 (6 bases each). The CDR3 consists of 15 residues. The V end lost 6 bases, the J end lost 4 bases, and 17 bases lay between the germline ends. Germline V lookup: CDR1 MDHEN, CDR2 SYDVKM. The CDR3 sequence: CASSQRTGAPDTQYF. CDR3 DNA: TGTGCCAGCAGCCAAAGGACGGGGGCCCCAGATACGCAGTATTTT.

The chain is built from TRBV7-8 and TRBJ1-1, with TRBD1 matching 8 bases. CDR3 size: 13 residues. J lost 5 bases, V lost 5 bases, and 4 bases had no gene match. Germline CDR1 SGHVS, CDR2 FQNEAQ. For the CDR3, the DNA is TGTGCCAGCAGCACGGACAGGGCGACTGAAGCTTTCTTT. Amino acids: CASSTDRATEAFF.

This clone occurred a few times. The chain has TRBV2 and TRBJ1-2; D call uncertain. Germline V lookup: CDR1 SNHLY, CDR2 FYNNEI. There are 14 residues in the CDR3. V gave up 2 bases and J gave up 5 bases, with 12 bases separating them. The CDR3 bases are TGTGCCAGCAGTGAATTCCAGGCATCATATGGCTACACCTTC. Amino acids: CASSEFQASYGYTF.

The CDR3 is CASSSRTGRYEQYF. As DNA, the CDR3 is TGTGCCAGCAGCTCCCGAACGGGACGCTACGAGCAGTACTTC. This rearrangement joins TRBV11-2 to TRBJ2-7, with D perhaps matching TRBD1 or TRBD2 (5 bases each). Trimming took off 4 bases at V and 3 bases at J, with 13 bases between the two ends. The CDR3 sequence is 14 residues long. From germline, CDR1 is SGHAT and CDR2 FQNNGV.

V usage is TRBV7-6 and J usage is TRBJ2-3; 7 bases align to TRBD1. Germline V gives CDR1 SGHVS, CDR2 FNYEAQ. The CDR3 loop spans 13 amino acids. V shed 5 bases, J shed 7 bases, and the junction held 6 bases outside the gene matches. The DNA of the CDR3 is TGTGCCAGCAGCGGGTACAGGGGAAATACGCAGTATTTT. Amino acid sequence: CASSGYRGNTQYF.